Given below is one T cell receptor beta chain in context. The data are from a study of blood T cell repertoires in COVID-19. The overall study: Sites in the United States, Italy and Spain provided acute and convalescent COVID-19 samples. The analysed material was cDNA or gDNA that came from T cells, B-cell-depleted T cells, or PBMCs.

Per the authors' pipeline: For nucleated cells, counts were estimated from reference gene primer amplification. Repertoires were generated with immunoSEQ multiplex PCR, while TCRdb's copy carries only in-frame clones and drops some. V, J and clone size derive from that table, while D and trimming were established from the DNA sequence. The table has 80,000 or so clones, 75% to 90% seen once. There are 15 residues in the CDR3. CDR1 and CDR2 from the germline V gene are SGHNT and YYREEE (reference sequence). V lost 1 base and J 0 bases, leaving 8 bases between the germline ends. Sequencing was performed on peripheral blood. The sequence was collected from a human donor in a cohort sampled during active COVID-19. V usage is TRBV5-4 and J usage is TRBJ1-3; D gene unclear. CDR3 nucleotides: TGTGCCAGCAGCTTGAAACAGCCCTCTGGAAACACCATATATTTT. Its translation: CASSLKQPSGNTIYF.